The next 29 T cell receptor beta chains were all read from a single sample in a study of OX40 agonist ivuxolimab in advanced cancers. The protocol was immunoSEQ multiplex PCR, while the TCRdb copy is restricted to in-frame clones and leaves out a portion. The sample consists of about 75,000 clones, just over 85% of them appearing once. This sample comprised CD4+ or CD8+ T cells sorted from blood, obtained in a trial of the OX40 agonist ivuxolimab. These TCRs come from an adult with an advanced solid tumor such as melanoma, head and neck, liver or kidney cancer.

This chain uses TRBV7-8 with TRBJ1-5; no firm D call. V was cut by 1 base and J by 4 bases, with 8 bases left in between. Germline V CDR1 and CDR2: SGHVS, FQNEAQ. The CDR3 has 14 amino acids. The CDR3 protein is CASSLGQPNQPQHF. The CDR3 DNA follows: TGTGCCAGCAGCTTAGGGCAGCCTAATCAGCCCCAGCATTTT.

DNA of the CDR3: TGTGCCAGCAGCCAAGGGACAAGCCTGAACACTGAAGCTTTCTTT. It yields the protein CASSQGTSLNTEAFF. J is TRBJ1-1 and V is TRBV5-4; D possibly corresponds to TRBD1 (6 bases). The CDR3 is made up of 15 amino acids. From germline, CDR1 is SGHNT and CDR2 YYREEE (reference sequence). Trimming took off 4 bases at V and 0 bases at J, with 13 bases between the two ends.

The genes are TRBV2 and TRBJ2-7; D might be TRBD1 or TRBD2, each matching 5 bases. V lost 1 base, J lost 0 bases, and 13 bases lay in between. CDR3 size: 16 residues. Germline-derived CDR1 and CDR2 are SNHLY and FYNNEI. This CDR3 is CASSEVGTVSSYEQYF. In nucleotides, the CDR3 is TGTGCCAGCAGTGAAGTCGGGACGGTCAGCTCCTACGAGCAGTACTTC. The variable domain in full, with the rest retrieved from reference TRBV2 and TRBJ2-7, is EPEVTQTPSHQVTQMGQEVILRCVPISNHLYFYWYRQILGQKVEFLVSFYNNEISEKSEIFDDQFSVERPDGSNFTLKIRSTKLEDSAMYFCASSEVGTVSSYEQYFGPGTRLTVT.

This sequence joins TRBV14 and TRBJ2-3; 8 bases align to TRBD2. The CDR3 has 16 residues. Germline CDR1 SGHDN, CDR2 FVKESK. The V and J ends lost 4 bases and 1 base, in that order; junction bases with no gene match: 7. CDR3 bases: TGTGCCAGCAGCCGACTACTCGGGGGGGGCACAGATACGCAGTATTTT. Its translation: CASSRLLGGGTDTQYF.

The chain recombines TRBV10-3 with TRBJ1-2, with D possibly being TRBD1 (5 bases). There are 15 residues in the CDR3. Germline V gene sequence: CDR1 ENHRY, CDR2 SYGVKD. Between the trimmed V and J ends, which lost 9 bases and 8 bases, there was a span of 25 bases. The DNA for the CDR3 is TGTGCCATTAGGCCTACGGGAGGGGAGACCCAAGGCTACACCTTC. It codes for CAIRPTGGETQGYTF.

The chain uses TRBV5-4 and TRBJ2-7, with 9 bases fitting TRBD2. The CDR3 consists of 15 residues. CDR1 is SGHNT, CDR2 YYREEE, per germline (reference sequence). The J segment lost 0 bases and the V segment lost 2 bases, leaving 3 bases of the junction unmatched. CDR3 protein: CASSLSGGLSYEQYF. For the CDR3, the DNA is TGTGCCAGCAGCTTAAGCGGGGGGCTCTCCTACGAGCAGTACTTC.

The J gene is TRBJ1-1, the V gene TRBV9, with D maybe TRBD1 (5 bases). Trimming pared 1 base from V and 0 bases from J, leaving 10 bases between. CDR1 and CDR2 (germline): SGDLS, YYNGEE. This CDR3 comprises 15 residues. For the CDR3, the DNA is TGTGCCAGCAGCGTAAATGTGACAGTGAACACTGAAGCTTTCTTT. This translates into CASSVNVTVNTEAFF.

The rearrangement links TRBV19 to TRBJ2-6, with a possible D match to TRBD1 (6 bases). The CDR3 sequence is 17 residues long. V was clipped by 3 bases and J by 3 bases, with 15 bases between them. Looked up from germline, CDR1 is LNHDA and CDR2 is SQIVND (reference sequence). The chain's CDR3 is CASSILRGKGGANVLTF. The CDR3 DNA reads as TGTGCCAGTAGTATCCTCAGGGGCAAGGGTGGGGCCAACGTCCTGACTTTC. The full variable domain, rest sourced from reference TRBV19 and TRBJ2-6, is DGGITQSPKYLFRKEGQNVTLSCEQNLNHDAMYWYRQDPGQGLRLIYYSQIVNDFQKGDIAEGYSVSREKKESFPLTVTSAQKNPTAFYLCASSILRGKGGANVLTFGAGSRLTVL.

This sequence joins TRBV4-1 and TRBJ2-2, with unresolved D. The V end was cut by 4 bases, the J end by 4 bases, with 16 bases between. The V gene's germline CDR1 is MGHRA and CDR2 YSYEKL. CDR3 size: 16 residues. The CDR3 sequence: CASSRRAGRSTGELFF. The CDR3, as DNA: TGCGCCAGCAGCCGCCGAGCCGGGCGAAGCACCGGGGAGCTGTTTTTT.

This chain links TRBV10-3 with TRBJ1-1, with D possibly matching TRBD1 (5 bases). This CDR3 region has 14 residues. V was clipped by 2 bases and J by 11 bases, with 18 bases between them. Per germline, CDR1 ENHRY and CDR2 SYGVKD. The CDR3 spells CAISEEAGVSRAFF. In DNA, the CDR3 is TGTGCCATCAGTGAGGAGGCGGGGGTAAGTCGGGCTTTCTTT.

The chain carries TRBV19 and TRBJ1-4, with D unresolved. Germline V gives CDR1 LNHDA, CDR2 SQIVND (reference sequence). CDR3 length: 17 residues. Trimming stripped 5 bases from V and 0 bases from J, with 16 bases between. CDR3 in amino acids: CASSDGQAFTTNEKLFF. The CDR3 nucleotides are TGTGCCAGTAGTGACGGGCAAGCCTTTACAACTAATGAAAAACTGTTTTTT.

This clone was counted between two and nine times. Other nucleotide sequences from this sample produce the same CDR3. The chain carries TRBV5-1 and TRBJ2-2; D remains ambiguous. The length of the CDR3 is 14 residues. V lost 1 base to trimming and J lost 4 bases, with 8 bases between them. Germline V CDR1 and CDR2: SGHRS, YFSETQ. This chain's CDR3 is CASSLTGSTGELFF. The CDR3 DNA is TGCGCCAGCAGCTTGACGGGTTCCACCGGGGAGCTGTTTTTT.

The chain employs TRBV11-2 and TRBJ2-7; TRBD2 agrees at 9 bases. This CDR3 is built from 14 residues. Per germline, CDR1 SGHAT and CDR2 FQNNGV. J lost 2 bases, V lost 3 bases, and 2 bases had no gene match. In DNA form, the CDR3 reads TGTGCCAGCAGCTTTAGCGGGGGACCCTACGAGCAGTACTTC. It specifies CASSFSGGPYEQYF. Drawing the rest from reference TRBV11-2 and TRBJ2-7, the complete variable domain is EAGVAQSPRYKIIEKRQSVAFWCNPISGHATLYWYQQILGQGPKLLIQFQNNGVVDDSQLPKDRFSAERLKGVDSTLKIQPAKLEDSAVYLCASSFSGGPYEQYFGPGTRLTVT.

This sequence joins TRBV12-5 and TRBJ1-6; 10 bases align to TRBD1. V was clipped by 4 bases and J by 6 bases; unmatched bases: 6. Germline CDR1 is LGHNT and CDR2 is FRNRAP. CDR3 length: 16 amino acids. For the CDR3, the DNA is TGTGCTAGTGGTTGGAGCCGGGACAGGGGTAATTCACCCCTCCACTTT. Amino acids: CASGWSRDRGNSPLHF.

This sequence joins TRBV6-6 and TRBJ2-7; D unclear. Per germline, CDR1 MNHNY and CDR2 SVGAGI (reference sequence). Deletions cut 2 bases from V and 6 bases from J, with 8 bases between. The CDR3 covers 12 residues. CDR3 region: CASSYRQLEQYF. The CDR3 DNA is TGTGCCAGCAGTTACCGACAACTCGAGCAGTACTTC.

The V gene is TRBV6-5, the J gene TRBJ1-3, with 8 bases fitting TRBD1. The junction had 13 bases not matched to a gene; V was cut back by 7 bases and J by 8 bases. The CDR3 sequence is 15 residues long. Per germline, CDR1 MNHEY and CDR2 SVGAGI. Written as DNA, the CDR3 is TGTGCCAGCATGTGGGCATCGGACAGGGAAGACACCATATATTTT. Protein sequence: CASMWASDREDTIYF.

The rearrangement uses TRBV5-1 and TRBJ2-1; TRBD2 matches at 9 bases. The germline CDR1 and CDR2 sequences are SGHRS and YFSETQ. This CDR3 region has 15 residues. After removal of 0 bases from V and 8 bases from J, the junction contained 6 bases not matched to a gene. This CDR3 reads CASSLASGVAYEQFF. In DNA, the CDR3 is TGCGCCAGCAGCTTGGCTAGCGGGGTAGCGTATGAGCAGTTCTTC.

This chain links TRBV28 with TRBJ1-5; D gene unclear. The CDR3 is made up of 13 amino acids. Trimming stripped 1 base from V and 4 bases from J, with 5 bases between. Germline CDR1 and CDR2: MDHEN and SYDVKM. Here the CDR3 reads CASSLSLNQPQHF. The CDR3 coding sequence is TGTGCCAGCAGTTTATCCCTGAATCAGCCCCAGCATTTT.

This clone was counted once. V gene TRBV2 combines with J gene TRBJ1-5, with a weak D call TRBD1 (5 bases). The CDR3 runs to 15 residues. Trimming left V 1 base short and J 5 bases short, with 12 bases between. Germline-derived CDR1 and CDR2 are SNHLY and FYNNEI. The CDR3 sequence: CASSEGAGLDQPQHF. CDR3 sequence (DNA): TGTGCCAGCAGTGAAGGTGCAGGGTTAGATCAGCCCCAGCATTTT. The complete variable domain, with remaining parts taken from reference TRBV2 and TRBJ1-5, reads EPEVTQTPSHQVTQMGQEVILRCVPISNHLYFYWYRQILGQKVEFLVSFYNNEISEKSEIFDDQFSVERPDGSNFTLKIRSTKLEDSAMYFCASSEGAGLDQPQHFGDGTRLSIL.

CDR3 in amino acids: CASTPRGDQETQYF. The CDR3 DNA follows: TGTGCCAGTACCCCAAGGGGTGATCAAGAGACCCAGTACTTC. The V and J genes are TRBV19 and TRBJ2-5, with D perhaps matching TRBD1 (5 bases). Per germline, CDR1 LNHDA and CDR2 SQIVND (reference sequence). With 7 bases removed from V and 2 bases from J, the gap between germline ends came to 14 bases. This CDR3 spans 14 amino acids.

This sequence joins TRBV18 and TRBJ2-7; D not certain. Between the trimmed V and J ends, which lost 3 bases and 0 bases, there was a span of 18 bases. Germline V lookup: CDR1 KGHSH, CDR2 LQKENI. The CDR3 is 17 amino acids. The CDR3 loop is CASSPFDISSNSYEQYF. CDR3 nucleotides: TGTGCCAGCTCACCCTTTGACATTTCCTCCAACTCCTACGAGCAGTACTTC.

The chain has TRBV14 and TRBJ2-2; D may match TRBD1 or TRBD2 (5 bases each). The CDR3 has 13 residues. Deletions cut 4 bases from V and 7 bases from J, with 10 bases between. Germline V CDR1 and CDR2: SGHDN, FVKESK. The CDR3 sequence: CASSRLGVGELFF. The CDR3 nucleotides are TGTGCCAGCAGCCGATTGGGGGTCGGGGAGCTGTTTTTT.

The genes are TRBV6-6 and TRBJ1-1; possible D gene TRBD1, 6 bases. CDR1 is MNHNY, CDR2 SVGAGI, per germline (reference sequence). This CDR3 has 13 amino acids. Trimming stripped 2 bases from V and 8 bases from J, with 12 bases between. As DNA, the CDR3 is TGTGCCAGCAGTTACCAAACCGGGACAGAAGCTTTCTTT. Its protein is CASSYQTGTEAFF.

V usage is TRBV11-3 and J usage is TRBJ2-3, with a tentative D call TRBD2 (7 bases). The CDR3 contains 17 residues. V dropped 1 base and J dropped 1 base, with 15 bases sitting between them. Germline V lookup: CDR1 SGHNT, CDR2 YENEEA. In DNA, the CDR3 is TGTGCCAGCAGCTTAGGAGCCAACGGGGGGCGCACAGATACGCAGTATTTT. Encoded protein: CASSLGANGGRTDTQYF.

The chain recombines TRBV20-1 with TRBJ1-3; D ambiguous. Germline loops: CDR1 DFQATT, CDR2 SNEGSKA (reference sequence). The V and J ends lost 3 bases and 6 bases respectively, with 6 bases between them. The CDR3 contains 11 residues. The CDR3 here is CSARDANTIYF. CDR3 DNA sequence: TGCAGTGCTAGGGATGCAAACACCATATATTTT.

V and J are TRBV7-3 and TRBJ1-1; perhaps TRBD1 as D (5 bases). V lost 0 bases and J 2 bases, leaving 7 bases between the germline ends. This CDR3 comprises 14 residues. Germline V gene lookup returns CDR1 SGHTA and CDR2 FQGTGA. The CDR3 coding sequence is TGTGCCAGCAGCTTAACGGGGGATAACACTGAAGCTTTCTTT. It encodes CASSLTGDNTEAFF.

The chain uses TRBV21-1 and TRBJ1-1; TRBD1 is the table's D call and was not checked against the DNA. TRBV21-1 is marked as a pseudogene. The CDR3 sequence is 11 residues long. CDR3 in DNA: TGTGCCAGCAGCAGGGCCAGAAAAGCTTTCTTT. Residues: CASSRARKAFF.

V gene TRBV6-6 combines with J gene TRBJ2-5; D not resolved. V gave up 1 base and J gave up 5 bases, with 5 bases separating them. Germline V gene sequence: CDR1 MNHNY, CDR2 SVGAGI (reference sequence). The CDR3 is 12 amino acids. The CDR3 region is CASSYFIETQYF. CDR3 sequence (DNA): TGTGCCAGCAGTTACTTTATTGAGACCCAGTACTTC.

CDR3 coding DNA: TGTGCCAGCAGCTCCGGACAGGCCGTGAATCAGCCCCAGCATTTT. It encodes CASSSGQAVNQPQHF. The V call is TRBV7-9, the J call TRBJ1-5; TRBD1 agrees at 7 bases. The germline V gene encodes CDR1 SEHNR and CDR2 FQNEAQ (reference sequence). Trimming at V came to 4 bases and at J to 4 bases, leaving 7 bases not matched to a gene. This CDR3 has 15 residues.